Included here is one T cell receptor (beta chain) sequence, with context. This sample was taken from a study of blood T cell repertoires in COVID-19. On the study more broadly: Acute and convalescent COVID-19 samples came from the United States, Italy and Spain.

Per the study methods: Amplification with reference gene primers provided the estimates of nucleated cell counts. Generated by immunoSEQ multiplex PCR, the TCRdb table keeps only in-frame clones and is missing some. Clonal size and the V and J genes are those of that table, whereas D and trimming came from the DNA. Here the sample spans approximately 220,000 clones, roughly 85% being singletons. Sequenced sample: PBMCs or T cells enriched from blood (not recorded which). The receptor was derived from a woman in her 40s with acute COVID-19.

CDR3 sequence reads: CASSVADYNEQFF. In DNA form, the CDR3 reads TGTGCCAGCAGCGTAGCAGACTACAATGAGCAGTTCTTC. The chain couples TRBV9 to TRBJ2-1, with D unresolved. The CDR3 is 13 amino acids. Deletions cut 0 bases from V and 3 bases from J, with 4 bases between. Germline V lookup: CDR1 SGDLS, CDR2 YYNGEE.